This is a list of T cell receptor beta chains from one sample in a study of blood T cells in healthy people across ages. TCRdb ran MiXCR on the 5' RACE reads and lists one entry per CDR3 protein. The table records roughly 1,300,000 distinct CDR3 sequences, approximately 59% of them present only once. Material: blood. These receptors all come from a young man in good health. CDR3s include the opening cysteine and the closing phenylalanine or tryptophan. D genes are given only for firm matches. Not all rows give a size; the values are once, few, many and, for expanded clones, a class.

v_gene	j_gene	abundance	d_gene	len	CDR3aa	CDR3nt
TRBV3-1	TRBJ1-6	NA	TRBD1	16	CASSQEFQGADSPLHF	TGTGCCAGCAGCCAAGAGTTCCAGGGGGCGGATTCACCCCTCCACTTT
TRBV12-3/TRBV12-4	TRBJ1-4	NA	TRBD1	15	CASSLAGWTGEKLFF	TGTGCCAGCAGTTTGGCGGGTTGGACAGGGGAAAAACTGTTTTTT
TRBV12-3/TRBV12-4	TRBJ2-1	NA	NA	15	CASALWGAAGNEQFF	TGTGCCAGCGCGTTGTGGGGGGCCGCGGGGAATGAGCAGTTCTTC
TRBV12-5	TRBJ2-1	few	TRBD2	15	CASGFGTRRGDEQFF	TGTGCTAGTGGTTTCGGGACTAGACGAGGCGATGAGCAGTTCTTC
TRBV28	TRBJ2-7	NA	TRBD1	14	CASSFRTGGAEQYF	TGTGCCAGCAGTTTCAGGACAGGGGGCGCCGAGCAGTACTTC
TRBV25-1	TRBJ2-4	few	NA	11	CASRGGSIQYF	TGTGCCAGCAGGGGGGGCTCCATTCAGTACTTC
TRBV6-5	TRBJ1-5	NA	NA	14	CASGRAGSNQPQHF	TGTGCCAGCGGCCGGGCGGGTAGCAATCAGCCCCAGCATTTT
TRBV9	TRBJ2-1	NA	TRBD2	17	CASSVGGGPISLITQFF	TGTGCCAGCAGCGTAGGGGGGGGACCCATATCACTTATTACACAGTTCTTC
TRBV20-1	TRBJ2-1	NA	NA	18	CSARADALNVLPVIQQFF	TGCAGTGCTAGAGCGGACGCCTTGAACGTTCTTCCCGTTATCCAGCAGTTCTTC
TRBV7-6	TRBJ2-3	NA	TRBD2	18	CASSLEFRASGDTDTQYF	TGTGCCAGCAGCTTAGAGTTCCGCGCTAGCGGGGACACAGATACGCAGTATTTT
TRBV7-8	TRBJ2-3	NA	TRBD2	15	CASSTIEREATTQYF	TGTGCCAGCAGCACAATCGAGCGGGAGGCGACTACGCAGTATTTT
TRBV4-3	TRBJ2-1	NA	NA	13	CASSQSFGNEQFF	TGCGCCAGCAGCCAATCGTTTGGTAATGAGCAGTTCTTC
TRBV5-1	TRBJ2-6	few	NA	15	CASREAPSGANVLTF	TGCGCCAGCAGAGAGGCCCCCTCTGGGGCCAACGTCCTGACTTTC
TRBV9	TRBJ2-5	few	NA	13	CASTWIDQETQYF	TGTGCCAGCACCTGGATCGACCAAGAGACCCAGTACTTC
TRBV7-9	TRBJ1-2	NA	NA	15	CASSLMQHPNYGYTF	TGTGCCAGCAGCTTAATGCAGCACCCTAACTATGGCTACACCTTC
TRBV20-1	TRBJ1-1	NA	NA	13	CSAREAGRAEAFF	TGCAGTGCTAGAGAAGCGGGAAGAGCTGAAGCTTTCTTT
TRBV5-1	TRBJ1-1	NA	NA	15	CASSPAPWGDTEAFF	TGCGCCAGCAGCCCGGCGCCCTGGGGGGACACTGAAGCTTTCTTT
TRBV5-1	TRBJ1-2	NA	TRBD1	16	CASSFIPGDRVDGYTF	TGCGCCAGCAGCTTTATCCCCGGAGACAGGGTGGATGGCTACACCTTC
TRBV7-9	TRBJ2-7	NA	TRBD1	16	CASESATGGSSYEQYF	TGTGCCAGCGAGTCGGCAACAGGGGGGAGCTCCTACGAGCAGTACTTC
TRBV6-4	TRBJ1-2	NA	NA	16	CASSDSGLRANYGYTF	TGTGCCAGCAGTGACTCGGGCCTTAGAGCTAACTATGGCTACACCTTC
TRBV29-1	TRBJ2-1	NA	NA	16	CSVLPGDSGAWNEQFF	TGCAGCGTTTTACCGGGTGACAGTGGGGCCTGGAATGAGCAGTTCTTC
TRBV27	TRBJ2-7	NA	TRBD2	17	CASSLDSGSLSNNEQYF	TGTGCCAGCAGTTTGGATAGCGGGAGTCTCAGTAACAATGAGCAGTACTTC
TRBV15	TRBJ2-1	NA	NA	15	CATSSGTTAYNEQFF	TGTGCCACCAGCAGTGGGACAACCGCCTACAATGAGCAGTTCTTC
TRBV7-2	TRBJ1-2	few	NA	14	CASSLDGSDYGYTF	TGTGCCAGCAGCTTAGATGGGAGTGACTATGGCTACACCTTC
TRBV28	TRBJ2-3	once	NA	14	CATWTTRRTDAQYF	TGTGCCACCTGGACAACCCGAAGGACAGATGCGCAGTATTTT
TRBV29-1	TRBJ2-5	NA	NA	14	CSVLLPGQVGAQYF	TGCAGCGTTCTCTTACCGGGACAAGTTGGGGCCCAGTACTTC
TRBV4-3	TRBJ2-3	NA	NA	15	CASSQGAADTDTQYF	TGCGCCAGCAGCCAAGGTGCGGCAGACACAGATACGCAGTATTTT
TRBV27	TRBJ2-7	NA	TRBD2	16	CASSFQREPLSYEQYF	TGTGCCAGCAGTTTCCAGCGGGAGCCCCTTTCCTACGAGCAGTACTTC
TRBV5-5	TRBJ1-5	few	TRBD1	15	CASSATGGSSQPQHF	TGTGCCAGCAGCGCAACAGGGGGGTCAAGTCAGCCCCAGCATTTT
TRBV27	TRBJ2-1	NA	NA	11	CASSEGDEQFF	TGTGCCAGCTCCGAGGGCGATGAGCAGTTCTTC
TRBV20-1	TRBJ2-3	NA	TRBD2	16	CSARDRERGSTDTQYF	TGCAGTGCTCGAGATCGGGAGCGGGGGAGCACAGATACGCAGTATTTT
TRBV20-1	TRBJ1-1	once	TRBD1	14	CSATTGGRITEAFF	TGCAGTGCTACCACAGGGGGCAGGATCACTGAAGCTTTCTTT
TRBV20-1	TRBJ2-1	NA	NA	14	CSARDSGTYNEQFF	TGCAGTGCTAGAGATAGCGGAACCTACAATGAGCAGTTCTTC
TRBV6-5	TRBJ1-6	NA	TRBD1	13	CASGGQPNSPLHF	TGTGCCAGTGGGGGACAGCCTAATTCACCCCTCCACTTT
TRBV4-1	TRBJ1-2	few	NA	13	CASSQETDSYYTF	TGCGCCAGCAGCCAAGAGACGGACAGCTACTACACCTTC
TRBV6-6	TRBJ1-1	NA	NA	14	CASSVDRTFTEAFF	TGTGCCAGCAGTGTAGACAGGACCTTCACTGAAGCTTTCTTT
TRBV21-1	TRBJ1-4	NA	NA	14	CASTWTGGREKLFF	TGTGCCAGCACCTGGACAGGGGGGAGGGAAAAACTGTTTTTT
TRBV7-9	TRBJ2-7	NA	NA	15	CASSLLPGLNYEQYF	TGTGCCAGCAGCTTATTGCCGGGCTTAAACTACGAGCAGTACTTC
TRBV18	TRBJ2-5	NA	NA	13	CAGAGNLQETQYF	TGTGCGGGAGCTGGGAATCTACAAGAGACCCAGTACTTC
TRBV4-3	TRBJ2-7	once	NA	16	CASSQDTGTTTYEQYF	TGCGCCAGCAGCCAAGATACAGGAACAACCACCTACGAGCAGTACTTC
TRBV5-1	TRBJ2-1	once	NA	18	CASSLWGAVTSSYNEQFF	TGCGCCAGCAGTTTATGGGGCGCTGTAACCTCCTCCTACAATGAGCAGTTCTTC
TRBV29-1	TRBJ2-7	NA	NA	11	CSVVWDYEQYF	TGCAGCGTTGTTTGGGATTACGAGCAGTACTTC
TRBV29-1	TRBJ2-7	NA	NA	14	CSVVMTRSSYEQYF	TGCAGCGTTGTGATGACAAGGAGCTCCTACGAGCAGTACTTC
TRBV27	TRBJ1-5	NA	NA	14	CASSSEGENQPQHF	TGTGCCAGCAGTTCCGAGGGGGAGAATCAGCCCCAGCATTTT